Sequencing of this TCR beta chain was carried out in a study of blood T cell repertoires in COVID-19. The CDR3 consists of 10 residues. Trimming left V 6 bases short and J 5 bases short, with 4 bases between. Per the germline V gene, CDR1 is MDHEN and CDR2 is SYDVKM. Profiled with immunoSEQ multiplex PCR; TCRdb holds only in-frame clones, not every one. The data contain about 280,000 clones, more than 80% of them singletons. This chain uses TRBV28 with TRBJ1-1; unclear D gene. This clonotype originated in a woman aged 25 to 39 with acute COVID-19. The sequencing sample was made of PBMCs or T cells enriched from blood (not recorded which). CDR3 nucleotide sequence: TGTGCCAGCAGCAGGACTGAAGCTTTCTTT. The encoded protein is CASSRTEAFF.